The clone carrying this T cell receptor (beta chain) was recorded only once. The record originates from a study of blood T cell repertoires in COVID-19. The CDR3 loop spans 16 amino acids. Germline-derived CDR1 and CDR2 are LGHNA and YNFKEQ. The V and J ends lost 1 base and 2 bases respectively, with 14 bases between them. Sequencing used immunoSEQ multiplex PCR; TCRdb keeps in-frame clones, though not all of them. Of just over 650,000 clones listed, 80% to 90% are singletons. Sequencing input: peripheral blood. V and J are TRBV4-2 and TRBJ1-1, with D perhaps TRBD1 (6 bases). This receptor was taken from a woman in her late teens or twenties with acute or convalescent COVID-19. DNA of the CDR3: TGTGCCAGCAGCCAAGGACAGGATTCGGCAAACACTGAAGCTTTCTTT. It yields the protein CASSQGQDSANTEAFF.